Following are 17 T cell receptor beta chains from one sample sequenced in a study of early T cells in non-severe SARS-CoV-2 infection. TCRdb reanalysed the 5' RACE reads using MiXCR and keeps one entry per CDR3 protein. The repertoire holds roughly 40,000 distinct CDR3 sequences, with 7% to 8% as singletons. The sequenced material came from whole blood. The receptors come from an adult who was a healthcare worker with PCR-confirmed SARS-CoV-2 infection or an uninfected control (not recorded which).

There are a few counts of this clonotype. V and J are TRBV11-2 and TRBJ2-5; 9 bases agree with TRBD2. Trimming took 2 bases from V and 5 from J; bases not matched to a gene: 12. The CDR3 is 17 residues long. Germline assignment: CDR1 SGHAT and CDR2 FQNNGV. In nucleotides, the CDR3 is TGTGCCAGCAGCTTAAGTAAACTAGCGGGTTTCCACGAGACCCAGTACTTC. Protein: CASSLSKLAGFHETQYF.

This clonotype was detected only a few times. The rearrangement links TRBV20-1 to TRBJ2-1; 11 bases are a match to TRBD2. Germline V gene sequence: CDR1 DFQATT, CDR2 SNEGSKA (reference sequence). The CDR3 is made up of 16 amino acids. J was trimmed by 0 bases and V by 7 bases; bases with no gene match: 8. The CDR3 sequence: CSVDSGGASSYNEQFF. DNA of the CDR3: TGCAGTGTAGATAGCGGGGGGGCGAGCTCCTACAATGAGCAGTTCTTC.

This rearrangement joins TRBV27 to TRBJ2-7; 9 bases line up with TRBD1. This CDR3 region has 17 residues. The J segment lost 1 base and the V segment lost 4 bases, leaving 11 bases of the junction unmatched. Germline lookup yields CDR1 MNHEY and CDR2 SMNVEV (reference sequence). The CDR3 is CASSSSTGTGRSYEQYF. CDR3 in DNA: TGTGCCAGCAGTTCGTCAACCGGGACAGGGAGGTCCTACGAGCAGTACTTC.

This CDR3 reads CATKSAGGTQYF. CDR3 in DNA: TGTGCCACCAAATCAGCGGGAGGCACGCAGTATTTT. J is TRBJ2-3 and V is TRBV6-4; 9 nucleotides align to TRBD2. The junction had 8 bases not matched to a gene; V was cut back by 10 bases and J by 9 bases. Germline loops: CDR1 MRHNA, CDR2 SNTAGT. The CDR3 spans 12 residues.

The chain links TRBV7-6 to TRBJ1-1, with 8 bases aligning to TRBD1. CDR1 and CDR2 from the germline V gene are SGHVS and FNYEAQ. V lost 5 bases to trimming and J lost 3 bases; unmatched junction nucleotides: 2. CDR3 size: 13 residues. The DNA for the CDR3 is TGTGCCAGCAGCGGACAGGGTGACACTGAAGCTTTCTTT. This sequence encodes CASSGQGDTEAFF.

Here the CDR3 reads CASIRQGSDTQYF. CDR3 nucleotides: TGTGCCAGCATTAGACAGGGCTCAGATACGCAGTATTTT. This chain uses TRBV28 with TRBJ2-3, with 7 bases that match TRBD1. Unmatched junction bases numbered 5, after V lost 7 bases and J lost 4 bases. The CDR3 runs to 13 residues. Germline V gives CDR1 MDHEN, CDR2 SYDVKM. The variable domain in full, with the rest retrieved from reference TRBV28 and TRBJ2-3, is DVKVTQSSRYLVKRTGEKVFLECVQDMDHENMFWYRQDPGLGLRLIYFSYDVKMKEKGDIPEGYSVSREKKERFSLILESASTNQTSMYLCASIRQGSDTQYFGPGTRLTVL.

In this sample, this clonotype turned up a few times. The rearrangement uses TRBV5-1 and TRBJ2-3; the D is unclear. Germline V lookup: CDR1 SGHRS, CDR2 YFSETQ. Deletions cut 7 bases from V and 0 bases from J, with 9 bases between. The CDR3 totals 13 residues. CDR3 loop: CASGPASTDTQYF. CDR3 bases: TGCGCCAGCGGGCCCGCAAGCACAGATACGCAGTATTTT.

This clonotype appeared a few times. The chain couples TRBV4-2 to TRBJ1-5; D uncertain. This CDR3 spans 14 amino acids. From germline, CDR1 is LGHNA and CDR2 YNFKEQ. Trimming removed 0 bases at V and 6 bases at J, with 9 bases between. The CDR3 DNA sequence: TGTGCCAGCAGCCAAGATTTACGGTTTCAGCCCCAGCATTTT. Residues: CASSQDLRFQPQHF.

The V and J genes are TRBV7-6 and TRBJ2-1; 7 bases line up with TRBD2. Germline trimming cut 7 bases from V and 6 bases from J; bases unmatched to any gene: 15. CDR3 length: 16 residues. Germline V gives CDR1 SGHVS, CDR2 FNYEAQ. Here the CDR3 reads CASTLRVGEGRNEQFF. CDR3 bases: TGTGCCAGCACCCTAAGGGTAGGGGAGGGTCGCAATGAGCAGTTCTTC. Based on the CDR3 plus reference TRBV7-6 and TRBJ2-1, the full variable domain is GAGVSQSPRYKVTKRGQDVALRCDPISGHVSLYWYRQALGQGPEFLTYFNYEAQQDKSGLPNDRFSAERPEGSISTLTIQRTEQRDSAMYRCASTLRVGEGRNEQFFGPGTRLTVL.

This clonotype was observed many times. J is TRBJ1-3 and V is TRBV18; 9 bases line up with TRBD1. CDR1 and CDR2 from the germline V gene are KGHSH and LQKENI. The CDR3 length is 15 residues. Trimming took 3 bases from V and 4 from J; bases not matched to a gene: 4. CDR3 sequence: CASSPGQGPGNTIYF. The CDR3 DNA follows: TGTGCCAGCTCACCGGGACAGGGCCCCGGAAACACCATATATTTT.

A few counts support this clonotype. This chain links TRBV3-1 with TRBJ2-7; maybe TRBD2 (5 bases). Germline CDR1 and CDR2: LGHDT and YNNKEL (reference sequence). The CDR3 runs to 14 residues. V dropped 3 bases and J dropped 1 base, with 10 bases sitting between them. For the CDR3, the DNA is TGTGCCAGCAGCCAGGGAGCCAGGTCCTACGAGCAGTACTTC. Protein sequence: CASSQGARSYEQYF.

This clonotype was seen more than once but under ten times. The V and J genes are TRBV5-5 and TRBJ1-1, with D unresolved. Trimming pared 2 bases from V and 1 base from J, leaving 6 bases between. The CDR3 consists of 13 residues. Per the germline V gene, CDR1 is SGHKS and CDR2 is YYEKEE (reference sequence). Here the CDR3 DNA reads TGTGCCAGCAGCTTCGCAGCGAACACTGAAGCTTTCTTT. It is translated as CASSFAANTEAFF.

This clonotype was detected many times. The chain uses TRBV6-5 and TRBJ1-2, with D perhaps TRBD1 (5 bases). This CDR3 has 12 residues. Germline-derived CDR1 and CDR2 are MNHEY and SVGAGI. Trimming pared 0 bases from V and 6 bases from J, leaving 5 bases between. For the CDR3, the DNA is TGTGCCAGCAGTTACTCAGGGGATGGCTACACCTTC. This gives the protein CASSYSGDGYTF.

This clonotype showed up many times. The chain has TRBV10-3 and TRBJ2-3; D unresolved. With 8 bases removed from V and 5 bases from J, the gap between germline ends came to 17 bases. The CDR3 length is 14 residues. Per the germline V gene, CDR1 is ENHRY and CDR2 is SYGVKD. The CDR3 sequence is CAIGDFSPLDTQYF. The CDR3 DNA reads as TGTGCCATCGGAGACTTCTCCCCCCTAGATACGCAGTATTTT.

The rearrangement links TRBV6-6 to TRBJ2-1, with D possibly TRBD2 on 7 matching bases. This CDR3 has 14 amino acids. V was shortened by 7 bases and J by 3 bases, with 13 bases between the two germline ends. The germline gives CDR1 MNHNY, CDR2 SVGAGI (reference sequence). This chain's CDR3 is CASMPGGLYNEQFF. In DNA form, the CDR3 reads TGTGCCAGCATGCCGGGGGGCCTCTACAATGAGCAGTTCTTC.

At least ten counts were recorded for this clonotype. The rearrangement uses TRBV25-1 and TRBJ1-6; D perhaps matches TRBD1 (5 bases). CDR3 length: 13 residues. V was pared by 3 bases and J by 8 bases, with 8 bases between. The germline V gene has CDR1 MGHDK and CDR2 SYGVNS. As DNA, the CDR3 is TGTGCCAGCAGTGAGGCGGGGGATTCACCCCTCCACTTT. Amino acid sequence: CASSEAGDSPLHF.

In this sample, this clonotype turned up a few times. The rearrangement joins TRBV9 to TRBJ2-5; TRBD1 agrees at 9 bases. The germline V gene encodes CDR1 SGDLS and CDR2 YYNGEE. This CDR3 has 15 amino acids. V lost 4 bases to trimming and J lost 4 bases; unmatched junction nucleotides: 8. DNA for the CDR3: TGTGCCAGCAGCCTAATGGGACAGGGCGCAGAGACCCAGTACTTC. Translating gives CASSLMGQGAETQYF.